This is a list of T cell receptor beta chains from one sample in a study of T cells after somatic rescue of genetic block. Assay: immunoSEQ multiplex PCR; the TCRdb copy retains only in-frame clones and omits some. The data contain just over 14,000 clones, 70% to 85% of them seen just once; the ten biggest clones take up 12% to 15%. Sequenced sample: peripheral blood mononuclear cells (PBMCs). These receptors were collected from a boy younger than 18. Both conserved end residues are part of each CDR3. A D gene is named only where the DNA matches it firmly. Not all rows give a size; the values are once, few, many and, for expanded clones, a class.

clone size,J gene,D gene,V gene,CDR3 DNA,CDR3 protein
few,TRBJ2-3,NA,TRBV19,TGTGCCAGTAGTATAAAGGCCTTCACAGATACGCAGTATTTT,CASSIKAFTDTQYF
NA,TRBJ2-7,TRBD2,TRBV5-5,TGTGCCAGCAGCTTCCGGGCTAGCGGGAGCCCCTACGAGCAGTACTTC,CASSFRASGSPYEQYF
NA,TRBJ2-3,TRBD2,TRBV5-7,TGTGCCAAGAGAAGCGGGAGGCAAGATACGCAGTATTTT,CAKRSGRQDTQYF
NA,TRBJ2-3,NA,TRBV11-2,TGTGCCAGCAGGTCCGACCACTTCACAGATACGCAGTATTTT,CASRSDHFTDTQYF
once,TRBJ2-7,NA,TRBV27,TGTGCCAGCAGTTCCTTCCGGGACGGTTCCTACGAGCAGTACTTC,CASSSFRDGSYEQYF
NA,TRBJ2-2,NA,TRBV30,TGTGCCTGGAGTGTACTCGACCTTAACACCGGGGAGCTGTTTTTT,CAWSVLDLNTGELFF
NA,TRBJ2-7,TRBD2,TRBV4-1,TGCGCCAGCAGCCAAGAGGATCCTAGCGGGGTAATCATGTACTTC,CASSQEDPSGVIMYF
NA,TRBJ2-7,NA,TRBV6-5,TGTGCCAGCAGTTATCTCGGGCTAGCCCACGAGCAGTACTTC,CASSYLGLAHEQYF
NA,TRBJ2-1,NA,TRBV5-5,TGTGCCAGCAGCCAGACCCCCTACAATGAGCAGTTCTTC,CASSQTPYNEQFF
few,TRBJ1-1,NA,TRBV10-3,TGTGCCATCAGGGGGCAGGGCACTGAAGCTTTCTTT,CAIRGQGTEAFF
NA,TRBJ2-7,NA,TRBV10-3,TGTGCCATCAGCCCCCACGGGGAGGAGCAGTACTTC,CAISPHGEEQYF
few,TRBJ1-5,NA,TRBV6-1,TGTGCCAGCAGGCACAGGGAGTGGGGTCAGCCCCAGCATTTT,CASRHREWGQPQHF
NA,TRBJ1-1,TRBD1,TRBV18,TGTGCCAGCTCACCACAGGGACAGGGGAATGAAGCTTTCTTT,CASSPQGQGNEAFF
NA,TRBJ2-7,NA,TRBV30,TGTGCCTGGAGGTTGGGCCCAGCCTCCTACGAGCAGTACTTC,CAWRLGPASYEQYF
NA,TRBJ2-7,TRBD2,TRBV5-4,TGTGCCAGCAGCTTGGCGACTAGCGGGGGCTACGAGCAGTACTTC,CASSLATSGGYEQYF
NA,TRBJ1-2,NA,TRBV2,TGTGCCAGCAGTGCATCACATACTAACTATGGCTACACCTTC,CASSASHTNYGYTF
few,TRBJ1-5,NA,TRBV5-6,TGTGCCAGCAGCTTGTATCGGGGGGTCCGACAGCCCCAGCATTTT,CASSLYRGVRQPQHF
NA,TRBJ2-1,TRBD2,TRBV7-3,TGTGCCAGCAGCCTTAGCGGGATCGACAATGAGCAGTTCTTC,CASSLSGIDNEQFF
NA,TRBJ1-2,NA,TRBV6-5,TGTGCCAGCAGTTACGGGGACAAGCCGGGGGGCTACACCTTC,CASSYGDKPGGYTF
NA,TRBJ2-6,TRBD1,TRBV30,TGTGCCTGGAGTGTTAGGACAGGGTCCCCTCTCTCTGGGGCCAACGTCCTGACTTTC,CAWSVRTGSPLSGANVLTF
NA,TRBJ2-7,NA,TRBV19,TGTGCCAGTAGTATTTGGGCAGGGACGGCCTACGAGCAGTACTTC,CASSIWAGTAYEQYF
few,TRBJ1-2,NA,TRBV7-9,TGTGCCAGCAGCTCGCATGGACAGCCAAACGACCGCACCTATGGCTACACCTTC,CASSSHGQPNDRTYGYTF
NA,TRBJ2-2,NA,TRBV6-5,TGTGCCAGCAGTTATGGGGTGAACACCGGGGAGCTGTTTTTT,CASSYGVNTGELFF
NA,TRBJ1-4,NA,TRBV2,TGTGCCAGCAGGGAGGGAAGTGCTCAAGCCAAACTGTTTTTT,CASREGSAQAKLFF
NA,TRBJ2-7,NA,TRBV7-3,TGTGCCAGCAGCTTATCGGGACCCTCCTCCTACGAGCAGTACTTC,CASSLSGPSSYEQYF
NA,TRBJ2-3,TRBD2,TRBV7-9,TGTGCCAGCAGCACAAGGCTAGCGGGGGGACTCACAGATACGCAGTATTTT,CASSTRLAGGLTDTQYF
NA,TRBJ1-1,TRBD1,TRBV7-3,TGTGCCAGCAGCTTAATTGAAGGCAGGGGGCCTTTTAACACTGAAGCTTTCTTT,CASSLIEGRGPFNTEAFF
NA,TRBJ1-2,NA,TRBV11-3,TGTGCCAGCAGCTTAGGAGGTCATAAGCTTAACTATGGCTACACCTTC,CASSLGGHKLNYGYTF
NA,TRBJ1-2,TRBD1,TRBV11-2,TGTGCCAGCAGCTCCGGGACAGTTTATGGCTACACCTTC,CASSSGTVYGYTF
NA,TRBJ2-7,NA,TRBV10-3,TGTGCCATCAAGGGAGAGGGGGTGCCCTTCTACGAGCAGTACTTC,CAIKGEGVPFYEQYF
once,TRBJ2-3,NA,TRBV4-2,TGTGCCAGCAGCCAGGATAGCCCAGATACGCAGTATTTT,CASSQDSPDTQYF
NA,TRBJ2-1,NA,TRBV7-9,TGTGCCAGCAGCTCGGAGCGCCATTTTGATAATGAGCAGTTCTTC,CASSSERHFDNEQFF
NA,TRBJ1-6,NA,TRBV5-3,TGTGCCAGCAGCTTGGGGGTCAGGGCTTCACCCCTCCACTTT,CASSLGVRASPLHF
NA,TRBJ2-7,TRBD1,TRBV11-2,TGTGCCAGTGCGGGACAGGGATCCTACGAGCAGTACTTC,CASAGQGSYEQYF
NA,TRBJ2-3,TRBD1,TRBV6-1,TGTGCCAGCAGTGGCAGGACAGGGGGCCGGGGCACAGATACGCAGTATTTT,CASSGRTGGRGTDTQYF
NA,TRBJ2-2,TRBD2,TRBV7-6,TGTGCCAGCAGACGGGGGGAGGTCGGGGAGCTGTTTTTT,CASRRGEVGELFF
NA,TRBJ2-3,NA,TRBV19,TGTGCCAGTAGTATAAGGGCAGTGTCTAGCACAGATACGCAGTATTTT,CASSIRAVSSTDTQYF
NA,TRBJ2-1,NA,TRBV9,TGTGCCAGCAGCCTTAGCGGCCTCACCTACAATGAGCAGTTCTTC,CASSLSGLTYNEQFF
NA,TRBJ2-5,NA,TRBV5-4,TGTGCCAGCAGCCCCCTAGGGGGAAGAGAGACCCAGTACTTC,CASSPLGGRETQYF
NA,TRBJ1-1,NA,TRBV19,TGTGCCAGCAAGTCTCCCCTTGAAGCTTTCTTT,CASKSPLEAFF